This T cell receptor (beta chain) was sequenced during a study of Ad26.COV2.S vaccination and SARS-CoV-2 variants. In germline, CDR1 is MDHEN, CDR2 SYDVKM. V was clipped by 5 bases and J by 11 bases; unmatched bases: 8. The CDR3 totals 12 residues. Treatment given: roughly 18 received Ad26.COV2.S at low or high dose, single or two shots; about 5 received placebo; per-sample allocation not given. After the first vaccine or placebo injection, samples were drawn on day 63. Assay used: immunoSEQ multiplex PCR; TCRdb lists only in-frame clones, some missing. There are 450,000 to 550,000 clones in the sample; 85% to 90% occur only once, and around 2.6% lies in the top ten. This clone was counted only a few times.

This material consisted of peripheral blood, taken in a trial of Ad26.COV2.S vaccine versus placebo. The sequence was obtained from a person aged 18-65 years who received the Ad26.COV2.S COVID-19 vaccine or a placebo. The chain employs TRBV28 and TRBJ1-1, with 7 bases identical to TRBD1. CDR3 region: CASSVTGVGAFF. The DNA for the CDR3 is TGTGCCAGCAGTGTAACAGGGGTGGGGGCTTTCTTT.